The sequence of this TCR beta chain was determined in a study of T cell repertoires in ileal Crohn's disease. The wider study: All patients had surgery for stricturing (around 60%) or penetrating (39%) disease. Postoperative therapy was given to about half: some eleven thiopurines, 15 to 20 anti-TNF agents. Study results and limitations: Mucosal expansions were suggested to be mainly CD8 T cells.

Of note for this clone: What it binds is unknown. At the DNA level, this CDR3 is encoded by other sequences in the same sample as well.

The V gene lost 2 bases and the J gene lost 0 bases, with 5 bases spanning the gap. Germline values: CDR1 MNHNY, CDR2 SVGAGI (reference sequence). The CDR3 has 15 residues. Around 500 nanograms of biopsy DNA per sample underwent TCRB immunosequencing. Some clones are missing from TCRdb's copy, which holds only in-frame ones; the method was immunoSEQ multiplex PCR. The sample records 30,000 to 35,000 clones, around 77% being singletons. The sample comprised ileal tissue. The TCR comes from an adult with Crohn's disease. This chain connects TRBV6-6 to TRBJ1-6; D not certain. As DNA, the CDR3 is TGTGCCAGCAGTTACGAGAGCTCCTATAATTCACCCCTCCACTTT. This gives the protein CASSYESSYNSPLHF.